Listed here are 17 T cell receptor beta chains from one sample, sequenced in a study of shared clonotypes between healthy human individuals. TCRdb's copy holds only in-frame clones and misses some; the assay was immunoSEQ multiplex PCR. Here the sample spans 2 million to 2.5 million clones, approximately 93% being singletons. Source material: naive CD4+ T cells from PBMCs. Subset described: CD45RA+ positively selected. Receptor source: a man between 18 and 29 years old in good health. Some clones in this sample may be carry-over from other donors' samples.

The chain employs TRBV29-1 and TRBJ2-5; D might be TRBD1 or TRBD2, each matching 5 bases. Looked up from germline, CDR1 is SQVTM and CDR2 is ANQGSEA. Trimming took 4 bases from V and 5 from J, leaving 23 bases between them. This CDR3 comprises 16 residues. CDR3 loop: CSVGTNLAAGQETQYF. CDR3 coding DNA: TGCAGCGTTGGGACAAACCTCGCCGCGGGTCAGGAGACCCAGTACTTC.

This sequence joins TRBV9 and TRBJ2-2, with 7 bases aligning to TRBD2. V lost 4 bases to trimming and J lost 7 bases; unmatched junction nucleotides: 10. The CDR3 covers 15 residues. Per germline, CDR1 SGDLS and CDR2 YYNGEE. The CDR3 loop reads CASSIVGGPIGELFF. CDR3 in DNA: TGTGCCAGCAGCATAGTGGGAGGGCCGATCGGGGAGCTGTTTTTT.

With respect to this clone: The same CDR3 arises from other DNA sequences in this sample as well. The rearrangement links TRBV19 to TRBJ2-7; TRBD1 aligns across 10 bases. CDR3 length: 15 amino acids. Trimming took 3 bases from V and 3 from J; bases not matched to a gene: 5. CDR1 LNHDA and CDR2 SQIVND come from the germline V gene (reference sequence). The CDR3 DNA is TGTGCCAGTAGTATCCCGGGACAGGGGATCTACGAGCAGTACTTC. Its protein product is CASSIPGQGIYEQYF.

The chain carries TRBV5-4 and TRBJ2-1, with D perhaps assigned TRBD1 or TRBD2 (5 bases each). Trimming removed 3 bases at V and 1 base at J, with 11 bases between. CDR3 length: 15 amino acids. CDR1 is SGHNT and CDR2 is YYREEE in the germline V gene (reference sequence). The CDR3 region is CASSYGTESYNEQFF. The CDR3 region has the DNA TGTGCCAGCAGCTACGGGACGGAGTCCTACAATGAGCAGTTCTTC.

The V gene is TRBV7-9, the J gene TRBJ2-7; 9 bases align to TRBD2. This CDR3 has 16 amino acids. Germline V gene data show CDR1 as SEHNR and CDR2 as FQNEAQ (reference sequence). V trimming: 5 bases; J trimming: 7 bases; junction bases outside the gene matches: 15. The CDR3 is CASSRSSGKAAGEQYF. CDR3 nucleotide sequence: TGTGCCAGCAGCCGCTCTAGCGGGAAAGCAGCGGGTGAGCAGTACTTC.

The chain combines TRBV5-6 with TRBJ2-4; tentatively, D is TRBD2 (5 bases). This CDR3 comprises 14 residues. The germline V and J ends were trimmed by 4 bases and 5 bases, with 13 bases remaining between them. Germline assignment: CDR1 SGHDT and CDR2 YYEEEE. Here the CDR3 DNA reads TGTGCCAGCAGCCCCGTCGGGGTTGAAAACATTCAGTACTTC. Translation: CASSPVGVENIQYF. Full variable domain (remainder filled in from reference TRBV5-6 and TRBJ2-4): DAGVTQSPTHLIKTRGQQVTLRCSPKSGHDTVSWYQQALGQGPQFIFQYYEEEERQRGNFPDRFSGHQFPNYSSELNVNALLLGDSALYLCASSPVGVENIQYFGAGTRLSVL.

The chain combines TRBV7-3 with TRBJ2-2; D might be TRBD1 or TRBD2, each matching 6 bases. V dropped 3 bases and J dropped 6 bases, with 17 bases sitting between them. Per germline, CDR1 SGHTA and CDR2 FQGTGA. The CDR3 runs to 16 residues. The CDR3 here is CASSFLGGRGSGELFF. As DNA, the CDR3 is TGTGCCAGCAGCTTCCTGGGGGGCCGAGGGTCCGGGGAGCTGTTTTTT. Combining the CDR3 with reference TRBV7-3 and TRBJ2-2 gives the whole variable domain GAGVSQTPSNKVTEKGKYVELRCDPISGHTALYWYRQSLGQGPEFLIYFQGTGAADDSGLPNDRFFAVRPEGSVSTLKIQRTERGDSAVYLCASSFLGGRGSGELFFGEGSRLTVL.

The CDR3 reads CASSSSGSGTGELFF. As DNA, the CDR3 is TGTGCCAGCAGCTCTAGCGGGAGTGGTACCGGGGAGCTGTTTTTT. The chain links TRBV9 to TRBJ2-2; 10 bases are a match to TRBD2. Germline trimming cut 4 bases from V and 5 bases from J; bases unmatched to any gene: 5. The CDR3 has 15 amino acids. Germline CDR1 and CDR2: SGDLS and YYNGEE.

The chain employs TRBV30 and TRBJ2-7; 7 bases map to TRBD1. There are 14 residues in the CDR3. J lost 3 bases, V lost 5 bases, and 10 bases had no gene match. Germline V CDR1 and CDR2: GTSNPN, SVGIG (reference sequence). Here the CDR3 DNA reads TGTGCCTGGGCATACGGGACAGCCTTCTACGAGCAGTACTTC. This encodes CAWAYGTAFYEQYF. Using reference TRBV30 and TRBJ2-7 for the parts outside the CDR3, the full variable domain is SQTIHQWPATLVQPVGSPLSLECTVEGTSNPNLYWYRQAAGRGLQLLFYSVGIGQISSEVPQNLSASRPQDRQFILSSKKLLLSDSGFYLCAWAYGTAFYEQYFGPGTRLTVT.

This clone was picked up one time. The CDR3 is CASRDTGTGTYEQYF. DNA of the CDR3: TGTGCCAGCAGGGATACCGGGACAGGGACCTACGAGCAGTACTTC. The genes are TRBV6-1 and TRBJ2-7; 9 nucleotides match TRBD1. This CDR3 spans 15 amino acids. V shed 6 bases, J shed 2 bases, and the junction held 8 bases outside the gene matches. Germline V gene data show CDR1 as MNHNS and CDR2 as SASEGT.

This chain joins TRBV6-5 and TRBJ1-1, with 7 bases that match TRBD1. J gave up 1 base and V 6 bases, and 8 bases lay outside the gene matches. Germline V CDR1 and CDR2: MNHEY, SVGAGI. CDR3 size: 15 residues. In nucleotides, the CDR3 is TGTGCCAGCAGGAATGACAGGGTCGAGAACACTGAAGCTTTCTTT. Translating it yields CASRNDRVENTEAFF.

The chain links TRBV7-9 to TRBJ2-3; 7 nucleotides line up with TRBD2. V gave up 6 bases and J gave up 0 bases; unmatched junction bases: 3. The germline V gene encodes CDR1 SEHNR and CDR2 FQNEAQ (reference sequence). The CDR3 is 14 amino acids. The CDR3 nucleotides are TGTGCCAGCAGGTCGGGGGGTAGCACAGATACGCAGTATTTT. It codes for CASRSGGSTDTQYF.

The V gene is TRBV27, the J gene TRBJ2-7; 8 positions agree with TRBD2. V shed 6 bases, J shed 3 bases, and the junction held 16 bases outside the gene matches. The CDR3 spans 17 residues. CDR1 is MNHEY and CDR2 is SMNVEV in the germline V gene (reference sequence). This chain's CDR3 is CASSPRLRSGGLYEQYF. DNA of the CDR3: TGTGCCAGCAGCCCCAGGCTCCGATCGGGAGGGCTCTACGAGCAGTACTTC.

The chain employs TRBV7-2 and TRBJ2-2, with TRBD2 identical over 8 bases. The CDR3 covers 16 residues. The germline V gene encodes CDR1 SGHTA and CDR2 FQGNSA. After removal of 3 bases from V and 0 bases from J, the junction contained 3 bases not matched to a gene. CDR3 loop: CASSFAGGSNTGELFF. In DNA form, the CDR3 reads TGTGCCAGCAGCTTCGCGGGAGGCTCGAACACCGGGGAGCTGTTTTTT.

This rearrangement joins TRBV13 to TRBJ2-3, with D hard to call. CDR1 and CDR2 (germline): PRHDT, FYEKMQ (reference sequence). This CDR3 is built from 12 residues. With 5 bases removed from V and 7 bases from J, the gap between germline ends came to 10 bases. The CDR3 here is CASSPSTNTQYF. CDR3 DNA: TGTGCCAGCAGCCCCTCCACTAATACGCAGTATTTT.

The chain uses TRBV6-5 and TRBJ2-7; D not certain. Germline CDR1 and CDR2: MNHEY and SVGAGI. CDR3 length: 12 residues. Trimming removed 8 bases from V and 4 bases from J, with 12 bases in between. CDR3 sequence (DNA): TGTGCCAGCTCCCCGGCTGGGTACGAGCAGTACTTC. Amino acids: CASSPAGYEQYF.

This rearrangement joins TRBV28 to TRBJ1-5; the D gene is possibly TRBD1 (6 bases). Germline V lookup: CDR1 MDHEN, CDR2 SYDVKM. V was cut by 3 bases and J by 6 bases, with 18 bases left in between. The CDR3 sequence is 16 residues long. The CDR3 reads CASSFWAAGGRQPQHF. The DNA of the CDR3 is TGTGCCAGCAGTTTTTGGGCTGCGGGGGGGCGTCAGCCCCAGCATTTT. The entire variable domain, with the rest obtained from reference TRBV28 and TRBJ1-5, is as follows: DVKVTQSSRYLVKRTGEKVFLECVQDMDHENMFWYRQDPGLGLRLIYFSYDVKMKEKGDIPEGYSVSREKKERFSLILESASTNQTSMYLCASSFWAAGGRQPQHFGDGTRLSIL.